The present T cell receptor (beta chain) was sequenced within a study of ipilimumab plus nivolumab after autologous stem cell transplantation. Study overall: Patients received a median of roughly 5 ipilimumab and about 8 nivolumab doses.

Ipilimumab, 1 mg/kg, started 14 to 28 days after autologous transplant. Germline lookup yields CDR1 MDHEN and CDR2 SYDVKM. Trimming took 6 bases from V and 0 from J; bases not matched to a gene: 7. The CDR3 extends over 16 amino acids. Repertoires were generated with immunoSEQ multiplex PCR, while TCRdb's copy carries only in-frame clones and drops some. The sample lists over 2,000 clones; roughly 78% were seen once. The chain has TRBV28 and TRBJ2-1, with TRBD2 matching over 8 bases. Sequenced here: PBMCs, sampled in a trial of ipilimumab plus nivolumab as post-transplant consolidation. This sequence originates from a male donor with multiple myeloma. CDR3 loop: CASSYPAGDSYNEQFF. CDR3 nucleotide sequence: TGTGCCAGCAGCTACCCAGCGGGAGACTCCTACAATGAGCAGTTCTTC.